This T cell receptor (beta chain) is drawn from a study of beta chain features in type 1 diabetes. Study findings and constraints: PCR might pick shorter templates more often, in the same way for patients and controls. The study found moderately but significantly shorter TCRB CDR3s in all four CD4+ subsets of Type 1 diabetes patients.

Germline CDR1 reads SGHDN; CDR2 reads FVKESK. The CDR3 is 13 amino acids. Trimming cost V 3 bases and J 2 bases; bases outside gene matches: 0. Each sorted fraction was over 95% pure. As for this clone: Its antigen is undetermined.

Reverse transcribing all isolated RNA meant expressed TCRB transcripts were sequenced. Profiling relied on immunoSEQ multiplex PCR, and the TCRdb table lists in-frame clones only, not all of them. This sample has a few hundred thousand clones, with around an eighth found just once. The chain carries TRBV14 and TRBJ2-7; the match to TRBD1 covers 8 bases. Sequencing was performed on naive CD4+ T cells from blood. This receptor was taken from a young woman with type 1 diabetes. CDR3 sequence reads: CASSHRGPYEQYF. The CDR3 region has the DNA TGTGCCAGCAGCCACAGGGGGCCCTACGAGCAGTACTTC.